Presented here are 30 T cell receptor beta chains from one specimen sequenced in a study of human T cells and chemical hapten exposure. The time point here: patch test 1, 2 weeks after DPC sensitization. Treatment specified: therapeutic diphenylcyclopropenone sensitization with weekly scalp DPC. MiXCR was run by TCRdb on the RACE reads, yielding one entry per CDR3 protein. The sample shows 300,000 to 450,000 distinct CDR3 sequences, more than 4.5% of them seen only once. This specimen was whole blood, taken in connection with sensitization to the hapten diphenylcyclopropenone (DPC). The receptors come from a woman between 45 and 60 years old with alopecia areata. Some clones in this sample may be carry-over from other donors' samples.

This clonotype showed up many times. The V call is TRBV13, the J call TRBJ2-1; 8 bases line up with TRBD2. V trimming: 3 bases; J trimming: 8 bases; junction bases outside the gene matches: 9. The CDR3 has 15 amino acids. In germline, CDR1 is PRHDT, CDR2 FYEKMQ (reference sequence). The DNA of the CDR3 is TGTGCCAGCAGCTTCCCGGGGGGGCCAAAGCATGAGCAGTTCTTC. Its translation is CASSFPGGPKHEQFF.

This clonotype has more than one count but fewer than ten. The chain links TRBV29-1 to TRBJ1-1, with D uncertain. Germline V gene data show CDR1 as SQVTM and CDR2 as ANQGSEA. CDR3 length: 10 residues. V was shortened by 4 bases and J by 7 bases, with 7 bases between the two germline ends. CDR3 sequence (DNA): TGCAGCGTTGGAAGAGGTGAAGCTTTCTTT. It yields the protein CSVGRGEAFF.

Ten or more counts support this clonotype. The chain employs TRBV5-1 and TRBJ1-3; 7 positions agree with TRBD1. This CDR3 has 19 residues. CDR1 and CDR2 from the germline V gene are SGHRS and YFSETQ. J was trimmed by 0 bases and V by 1 base; bases with no gene match: 13. CDR3 sequence reads: CASSLRSGTAMVSGNTIYF. The CDR3, as DNA: TGCGCCAGCAGCTTGAGATCAGGGACAGCCATGGTCTCTGGAAACACCATATATTTT.

This clonotype was recorded at least ten times. V and J are TRBV7-2 and TRBJ2-7, with TRBD2 as a possible D gene (5 bases). The CDR3 totals 13 residues. V gave up 5 bases and J gave up 3 bases, with 11 bases separating them. Germline CDR1 is SGHTA and CDR2 is FQGNSA. CDR3 DNA sequence: TGTGCCAGCAGCCCGGACTGGCTCTACGAGCAGTACTTC. The encoded protein is CASSPDWLYEQYF.

J is TRBJ2-7 and V is TRBV28; no definite D call. Looked up from germline, CDR1 is MDHEN and CDR2 is SYDVKM. There are 12 residues in the CDR3. The V end was cut by 6 bases, the J end by 10 bases, with 16 bases between. In DNA form, the CDR3 reads TGTGCCAGCAGGGGTCCCGGGCTCGAACAGTACTTC. The encoded protein is CASRGPGLEQYF.

This clonotype was observed many times. The J gene is TRBJ2-7, the V gene TRBV7-2, with 11 bases aligning to TRBD1. Germline V gives CDR1 SGHTA, CDR2 FQGNSA. CDR3 length: 15 amino acids. The J segment lost 6 bases and the V segment lost 5 bases, leaving 9 bases of the junction unmatched. CDR3: CASSRQGTGGPEQYF. The CDR3 DNA sequence: TGTGCCAGCAGCCGCCAGGGGACAGGGGGACCCGAGCAGTACTTC.

This clonotype was seen repeatedly, ten times or more. J is TRBJ2-1 and V is TRBV13, with D unresolved. V was clipped by 3 bases and J by 7 bases, with 10 bases between them. The length of the CDR3 is 13 residues. Germline loops: CDR1 PRHDT, CDR2 FYEKMQ (reference sequence). The CDR3 DNA reads as TGTGCCAGCAGCTTGGGCCCACGGAATGAGCAGTTCTTC. This encodes CASSLGPRNEQFF.

The table lists this clonotype with a few counts. This chain joins TRBV3-1 and TRBJ2-1, with a weak D call TRBD1 (6 bases). CDR1 is LGHDT, CDR2 YNNKEL, per germline (reference sequence). CDR3 length equals 16 residues. V was clipped by 4 bases and J by 2 bases, with 15 bases between them. This CDR3 reads CASSPETGHPYNEQFF. The CDR3, as DNA: TGTGCCAGCAGCCCCGAAACGGGACACCCCTACAATGAGCAGTTCTTC.

This clonotype was seen at least ten times. V is TRBV30 and J is TRBJ2-3; TRBD2 matches at 9 bases. V shed 2 bases, J shed 0 bases, and the junction held 3 bases outside the gene matches. This CDR3 region has 15 residues. CDR1 and CDR2 (germline): GTSNPN, SVGIG (reference sequence). CDR3 amino acids: CAWSIAGASTDTQYF. The CDR3 nucleotides are TGTGCCTGGAGTATAGCGGGAGCGAGCACAGATACGCAGTATTTT.

Many counts were recorded for this clonotype. This sequence joins TRBV12-3 or TRBV12-4 and TRBJ1-6; no clear D. The V and J ends lost 1 base and 5 bases respectively, with 3 bases between them. The CDR3 is made up of 13 amino acids. The DNA for the CDR3 is TGTGCCAGCAGTTTAGAGAATAATTCACCCCTCCACTTT. Protein sequence: CASSLENNSPLHF.

In the case of this clonotype: A read error may be the cause here, since a much bigger clone is one base away. The chain uses TRBV19 and TRBJ1-5; D is unclear. The germline V and J ends were trimmed by 5 bases and 1 base, with 12 bases remaining between them. This CDR3 spans 15 amino acids. Germline CDR1 reads LNHDA; CDR2 reads SQIVND (reference sequence). As DNA, the CDR3 is TGTGCCAGTAGTGACGGGGTCTACAGCAATCAGCCCCAGCATTTT. Translated: CASSDGVYSNQPQHF.

This clonotype has more than one count but fewer than ten. The rearrangement joins TRBV20-1 to TRBJ2-1; D ambiguous. Germline V CDR1 and CDR2: DFQATT, SNEGSKA (reference sequence). The CDR3 contains 14 residues. Trimming cost V 0 bases and J 0 bases, with 6 bases left between them. In DNA form, the CDR3 reads TGCAGTGCTAGAGAGGGCGGCTCCTACAATGAGCAGTTCTTC. As protein: CSAREGGSYNEQFF.

This clonotype showed up just a few times. The gene calls are TRBV9 and TRBJ2-7, with D uncertain. V shed 0 bases and J shed 0 bases, with 10 bases lying between them. In germline, CDR1 is SGDLS, CDR2 YYNGEE. CDR3 length: 15 amino acids. The CDR3 protein is CASSVEAASSYEQYF. The CDR3 nucleotides read TGTGCCAGCAGCGTAGAGGCCGCCAGCTCCTACGAGCAGTACTTC.

This clonotype was counted ten times or more. The chain links TRBV20-1 to TRBJ2-1; TRBD2 aligns across 12 bases. J lost 5 bases, V lost 0 bases, and 14 bases had no gene match. The CDR3 consists of 19 residues. CDR1 is DFQATT, CDR2 SNEGSKA, per germline (reference sequence). CDR3 sequence: CSARDQASGRAWDHNEQFF. The CDR3 DNA sequence: TGCAGTGCTAGAGATCAGGCTAGCGGGAGGGCATGGGATCACAATGAGCAGTTCTTC.

This clonotype was observed at least ten times. The chain combines TRBV12-3 or TRBV12-4 with TRBJ2-1; 8 bases align to TRBD2. Losses at the gene ends were 4 bases for V and 7 bases for J; bases not matched to a gene: 9. The CDR3 length is 15 residues. CDR3 sequence (DNA): TGTGCCAGCAGTTCCCTCAGACTAGCGTTGAATGAGCAGTTCTTC. This sequence encodes CASSSLRLALNEQFF.

In its sample, this clonotype was seen a few times. This sequence joins TRBV29-1 and TRBJ1-2; D gene unclear. Looked up from germline, CDR1 is SQVTM and CDR2 is ANQGSEA. The CDR3 totals 13 residues. V lost 3 bases, J lost 5 bases, and 13 bases lay in between. Written as DNA, the CDR3 is TGCAGCGTTGATTCGGTTTCAGGATATGGCTACACCTTC. Translating it yields CSVDSVSGYGYTF.

This clonotype showed up just a few times. V gene TRBV11-2 combines with J gene TRBJ1-2; 8 bases line up with TRBD1. Germline CDR1 reads SGHAT; CDR2 reads FQNNGV. The CDR3 runs to 15 residues. V gave up 5 bases and J gave up 5 bases; unmatched junction bases: 10. Here the CDR3 DNA reads TGTGCCAGCAGCGGGACAGGACTTGGCGTATATGGCTACACCTTC. Its translation: CASSGTGLGVYGYTF. The full variable domain, rest sourced from reference TRBV11-2 and TRBJ1-2, is EAGVAQSPRYKIIEKRQSVAFWCNPISGHATLYWYQQILGQGPKLLIQFQNNGVVDDSQLPKDRFSAERLKGVDSTLKIQPAKLEDSAVYLCASSGTGLGVYGYTFGSGTRLTVV.

This clonotype was detected many times. This chain joins TRBV6-2 or TRBV6-3 and TRBJ2-1, with D tentatively TRBD2 (5 bases). The V end lost 7 bases, the J end lost 0 bases, and 10 bases lay between the germline ends. The CDR3 is 14 amino acids. Germline values: CDR1 MNHEY, CDR2 SVGEGT. CDR3 nucleotide sequence: TGTGCCAGCACCATAGCGCCCTCCTACAATGAGCAGTTCTTC. It translates to CASTIAPSYNEQFF.

This clonotype was recorded at least ten times. This chain connects TRBV12-3 or TRBV12-4 to TRBJ2-5; perhaps TRBD2 as D (5 bases). The V gene lost 5 bases and the J gene lost 5 bases, with 15 bases spanning the gap. The CDR3 is 14 residues long. The CDR3 DNA follows: TGTGCCAGCAGTCCGATGGACTTCCCGGAGACCCAGTACTTC. It is translated as CASSPMDFPETQYF.

V and J are TRBV16 and TRBJ1-5; D remains unclear. The germline gives CDR1 KGHSY, CDR2 FQNENV. The CDR3 loop spans 15 amino acids. V shed 4 bases and J shed 2 bases, with 12 bases lying between them. The CDR3 nucleotides read TGTGCCAGCAGCCCATATGGTTCTGGCAATCAGCCCCAGCATTTT. Its protein is CASSPYGSGNQPQHF. The complete variable domain, with remaining parts taken from reference TRBV16 and TRBJ1-5, reads GEEVAQTPKHLVRGEGQKAKLYCAPIKGHSYVFWYQQVLKNEFKFLISFQNENVFDETGMPKERFSAKCLPNSPCSLEIQATKLEDSAVYFCASSPYGSGNQPQHFGDGTRLSIL.

This clonotype was seen at least ten times. This chain joins TRBV6-2 or TRBV6-3 and TRBJ2-1, with D possibly being TRBD2 (6 bases). Trimming pared 4 bases from V and 0 bases from J, leaving 19 bases between. This CDR3 has 18 residues. Germline-derived CDR1 and CDR2 are MNHEY and SVGEGT. CDR3 in DNA: TGTGCCAGCAGTTGGTTAGGGCATAGCGGAGGCTCCTACAATGAGCAGTTCTTC. Its translation: CASSWLGHSGGSYNEQFF.

This clonotype turned up a few times. The genes are TRBV5-4 and TRBJ2-4; the match to TRBD1 covers 8 bases. Germline loops: CDR1 SGHNT, CDR2 YYREEE (reference sequence). The CDR3 is 16 amino acids. V trimming: 3 bases; J trimming: 6 bases; junction bases outside the gene matches: 11. Here the CDR3 reads CASSYWGGQGRNIQYF. The CDR3, as DNA: TGTGCCAGCAGCTATTGGGGCGGACAGGGAAGAAACATTCAGTACTTC.

This clonotype was counted at least ten times. The chain has TRBV21-1 and TRBJ2-1; whether TRBD1, the table's D call, matches the DNA was not checked. TRBV21-1 is a pseudogene segment. This CDR3 contains 16 residues. CDR3: CASSISRDRGRVEQFF. For the CDR3, the DNA is TGTGCCAGCAGCATAAGCCGGGACAGGGGAAGAGTTGAGCAGTTCTTC.

This clonotype has more than one count but fewer than ten. The chain recombines TRBV6-1 with TRBJ1-5; D unclear. Trimming took off 7 bases at V and 8 bases at J, with 15 bases between the two ends. Looked up from germline, CDR1 is MNHNS and CDR2 is SASEGT. There are 13 residues in the CDR3. CDR3 amino acids: CASMGRYHEPQHF. The CDR3 DNA is TGTGCCAGCATGGGGAGATACCATGAGCCCCAGCATTTT.

A few counts support this clonotype. The CDR3 protein is CASSVLSGNTIYF. The CDR3 DNA sequence: TGTGCCAGCAGTGTCCTCTCTGGAAACACCATATATTTT. J is TRBJ1-3 and V is TRBV3-1; no clear D gene. The CDR3 length is 13 residues. Per germline, CDR1 LGHDT and CDR2 YNNKEL (reference sequence). Trimming removed 6 bases at V and 0 bases at J, with 6 bases between.

The table lists this clonotype with many counts. This chain uses TRBV2 with TRBJ1-1, with 8 bases that match TRBD1. The CDR3 is 14 residues long. V was clipped by 7 bases and J by 3 bases; unmatched bases: 7. Germline V CDR1 and CDR2: SNHLY, FYNNEI. The CDR3 DNA reads TGTGCCAGCAAGGGTCAGGGGGCCGACACTGAAGCTTTCTTT. It is translated as CASKGQGADTEAFF.

In its sample, this clonotype was seen many times. V gene TRBV5-1 combines with J gene TRBJ1-1, with D perhaps matching TRBD1 (5 bases). The germline V gene encodes CDR1 SGHRS and CDR2 YFSETQ. This CDR3 is 15 amino acids long. The ends were cut back, 0 bases at V and 4 bases at J, with 13 bases in the middle. The CDR3 bases are TGCGCCAGCAGCTTGGGAGGGGTTGGTGGCACTGAAGCTTTCTTT. Protein product: CASSLGGVGGTEAFF.

The rearrangement links TRBV5-6 to TRBJ2-5; a possible D gene is TRBD1 (5 bases). The CDR3 covers 14 residues. Germline loops: CDR1 SGHDT, CDR2 YYEEEE. The V gene lost 4 bases and the J gene lost 8 bases, with 18 bases spanning the gap. The CDR3 DNA follows: TGTGCCAGCAGCGCATCGATAGGGGATTCCACCCAGTACTTC. As protein: CASSASIGDSTQYF.

This clonotype was counted at least ten times. This sequence joins TRBV29-1 and TRBJ2-3; no definite D call. The CDR3 consists of 12 residues. Germline CDR1 SQVTM, CDR2 ANQGSEA. V lost 3 bases to trimming and J lost 4 bases, with 8 bases between them. CDR3 residues: CSVEVTPDTQYF. The CDR3 coding sequence is TGCAGCGTTGAGGTGACCCCAGATACGCAGTATTTT.

This clonotype was recorded many times. The chain carries TRBV5-1 and TRBJ1-2; perhaps TRBD1 as D (5 bases). The germline CDR1 and CDR2 sequences are SGHRS and YFSETQ. The CDR3 loop spans 15 amino acids. The V end lost 4 bases, the J end lost 1 base, and 14 bases lay between the germline ends. The CDR3 reads CASSDGHSLNYGYTF. In nucleotides, the CDR3 is TGCGCCAGCAGCGACGGACATTCCCTTAACTATGGCTACACCTTC. The entire variable domain, with the rest obtained from reference TRBV5-1 and TRBJ1-2, is as follows: KAGVTQTPRYLIKTRGQQVTLSCSPISGHRSVSWYQQTPGQGLQFLFEYFSETQRNKGNFPGRFSGRQFSNSRSEMNVSTLELGDSALYLCASSDGHSLNYGYTFGSGTRLTVV.